A selection of T cell receptor beta chains follows, all from one sample in a study of CD8 T cells in Susac syndrome. Each CDR3 protein is one row after TCRdb ran MiXCR on the immunoSEQ multiplex PCR reads. The table lists fewer than 150,000 distinct CDR3 sequences, around 94% of them singletons. The sample taken for sequencing was CD8+ T cells from PBMCs. The receptors derive from a human donor in good health. Each CDR3 is given with its conserved first and last residue. The D gene is left open where the match is weak. Part of the rows lack a size; the others show once, few, many or a class for expanded clones.

d_gene: -; v_gene: TRBV23-1; j_gene: TRBJ1-5; abundance: -; CDR3aa: CAQRLQPQHF; CDR3nt: TGCGCCCAGAGGCTTCAGCCCCAGCATTTT
d_gene: TRBD2; v_gene: TRBV10-2; j_gene: TRBJ2-5; abundance: once; CDR3aa: CASSLLAGVGETQYF; CDR3nt: TGCGCCAGCAGCCTACTAGCGGGAGTGGGAGAGACCCAGTACTTC
d_gene: -; v_gene: TRBV20-1; j_gene: TRBJ2-7; abundance: -; CDR3aa: CSARNRVYEQYF; CDR3nt: TGCAGTGCTAGAAACAGGGTCTACGAGCAGTACTTC
d_gene: -; v_gene: TRBV14; j_gene: TRBJ2-7; abundance: -; CDR3aa: CASSQARPYEQYF; CDR3nt: TGTGCCAGCAGCCAGGCCCGACCCTACGAGCAGTACTTC
d_gene: -; v_gene: TRBV18; j_gene: TRBJ2-5; abundance: -; CDR3aa: CASSPRNTGARETQYF; CDR3nt: TGTGCCAGCTCACCACGGAACACGGGGGCACGAGAGACCCAGTACTTC
d_gene: TRBD2; v_gene: TRBV27; j_gene: TRBJ2-1; abundance: -; CDR3aa: CASSFSGRGRADSDQFF; CDR3nt: TGTGCCAGCAGTTTCTCGGGGCGCGGGAGGGCGGACAGTGACCAGTTCTTC
d_gene: TRBD1; v_gene: TRBV7-9; j_gene: TRBJ2-3; abundance: -; CDR3aa: CASSLGDSTTDTQYF; CDR3nt: TGTGCCAGCAGCTTAGGGGACAGCACGACAGATACGCAGTATTTT
d_gene: -; v_gene: TRBV12-3/TRBV12-4; j_gene: TRBJ1-1; abundance: -; CDR3aa: CASSEDRYTEAFF; CDR3nt: TGTGCCAGCAGCGAAGACAGATACACTGAAGCTTTCTTT
d_gene: TRBD1; v_gene: TRBV4-1; j_gene: TRBJ1-4; abundance: -; CDR3aa: CASSQVGQGSGKLFF; CDR3nt: TGCGCCAGCAGCCAAGTCGGACAGGGGTCAGGAAAACTGTTTTTT
d_gene: -; v_gene: TRBV9; j_gene: TRBJ2-2; abundance: -; CDR3aa: CASSVDGPGELFF; CDR3nt: TGTGCCAGCAGCGTAGATGGGCCCGGGGAGCTGTTTTTT
d_gene: -; v_gene: TRBV29-1; j_gene: TRBJ2-1; abundance: -; CDR3aa: CSVEGRYNEQFF; CDR3nt: TGCAGCGTCGAAGGTCGGTACAATGAGCAGTTCTTC
d_gene: -; v_gene: TRBV25-1; j_gene: TRBJ2-1; abundance: -; CDR3aa: CASSEAGSNNEQFF; CDR3nt: TGTGCCAGCAGTGAGGCGGGAAGCAACAATGAGCAGTTCTTC
d_gene: TRBD2; v_gene: TRBV7-2; j_gene: TRBJ2-7; abundance: -; CDR3aa: CASSAGLSYEQYF; CDR3nt: TGTGCCAGCAGTGCGGGACTATCCTACGAGCAGTACTTC
d_gene: TRBD1; v_gene: TRBV2; j_gene: TRBJ2-5; abundance: -; CDR3aa: CASSAGQGIETQYF; CDR3nt: TGTGCCAGCAGTGCCGGACAGGGGATAGAGACCCAGTACTTC